Below are 10 T cell receptor beta chains sequenced from a single sample in a study of CD8 T cells in cerebrospinal fluid in Alzheimer's disease. From the 10x single-cell sequencing reads, TCRdb lists one entry per CDR3 protein and no DNA. Its listing shows 1,500 to 2,000 distinct CDR3 sequences. The specimen sequenced was cerebrospinal fluid. The receptors come from a human donor in good health.

This clonotype is medium-sized (0.01 to 0.1%) by frequency. This chain links TRBV6-4 with TRBJ2-7; the D call from TCRdb, TRBD1, cannot be confirmed without DNA. The CDR3 loop spans 15 amino acids. Per germline, CDR1 MRHNA and CDR2 SNTAGT. The CDR3 sequence is CASSLEAGANYEQYF.

By frequency, this clonotype registers medium-sized (0.01 to 0.1%). V gene TRBV7-9 combines with J gene TRBJ2-5; checking the TCRdb D call of TRBD2 is not possible without DNA. Germline loops: CDR1 SEHNR, CDR2 FQNEAQ (reference sequence). The CDR3 has 17 amino acids. CDR3 sequence: CASSPRQRPKGGPAQYF. The entire variable domain, with the rest obtained from reference TRBV7-9 and TRBJ2-5, is as follows: DTGVSQNPRHKITKRGQNVTFRCDPISEHNRLYWYRQTLGQGPEFLTYFQNEAQLEKSRLLSDRFSAERPKGSFSTLEIQRTEQGDSAMYLCASSPRQRPKGGPAQYFGPGTRLLVL.

Its frequency marks this clonotype as medium-sized. The chain links TRBV18 to TRBJ2-3. The CDR3 has 14 residues. Germline CDR1 is KGHSH and CDR2 is LQKENI. CDR3 loop: CASSPLRIGDTQYF.

This clonotype registers medium-sized (0.01 to 0.1%) by frequency. The chain carries TRBV3-1 and TRBJ1-6. Germline values: CDR1 LGHDT, CDR2 YNNKEL (reference sequence). CDR3 length equals 16 residues. The CDR3 reads CASSPRLGGRDSPLHF.

This clonotype shows up as medium-sized by frequency. J is TRBJ1-1 and V is TRBV20-1; TCRdb's D gene call, TRBD1, goes unchecked for lack of DNA. The CDR3 length is 16 residues. Germline values: CDR1 DFQATT, CDR2 SNEGSKA (reference sequence). This chain's CDR3 is CSASPPGVRGNTEAFF.

This clonotype is large by frequency. The rearrangement uses TRBV7-2 and TRBJ2-1; the D call of TRBD2 rests on TCRdb alone, since no DNA is present to check it. CDR1 SGHTA and CDR2 FQGNSA come from the germline V gene. This CDR3 is built from 15 residues. This CDR3 is CASRSSGGSYNEQFF.

In terms of frequency, this clonotype is medium-sized. The chain uses TRBV5-6 and TRBJ1-2; checking the TCRdb D call of TRBD1 is not possible without DNA. CDR3 size: 14 residues. Germline loops: CDR1 SGHDT, CDR2 YYEEEE. The CDR3 reads CASSGGQGVSGYTF.

This clonotype is large by frequency. The J gene is TRBJ2-4, the V gene TRBV4-2; TCRdb returns TRBD2, unconfirmable since there is no DNA. There are 17 residues in the CDR3. The germline CDR1 and CDR2 sequences are LGHNA and YNFKEQ. The CDR3 spells CASSLGTTSGGQNIQYF.

Considering frequency, this clonotype is medium-sized. The chain links TRBV5-1 to TRBJ1-6; TCRdb designates TRBD1, a call that cannot be tested without DNA. Germline V gene lookup returns CDR1 SGHRS and CDR2 YFSETQ. The CDR3 is 15 residues long. CDR3 region: CASSRGGQGNSPLHF. The full variable domain, its missing parts supplied by reference TRBV5-1 and TRBJ1-6, is KAGVTQTPRYLIKTRGQQVTLSCSPISGHRSVSWYQQTPGQGLQFLFEYFSETQRNKGNFPGRFSGRQFSNSRSEMNVSTLELGDSALYLCASSRGGQGNSPLHFGNGTRLTVT.

Its frequency marks this clonotype as large (0.1 to 1%). V gene TRBV5-1 combines with J gene TRBJ1-5. Germline lookup yields CDR1 SGHRS and CDR2 YFSETQ. The CDR3 totals 15 residues. The CDR3 reads CASSLSSGSNQPQHF. Complete variable domain (other parts from reference TRBV5-1 and TRBJ1-5): KAGVTQTPRYLIKTRGQQVTLSCSPISGHRSVSWYQQTPGQGLQFLFEYFSETQRNKGNFPGRFSGRQFSNSRSEMNVSTLELGDSALYLCASSLSSGSNQPQHFGDGTRLSIL.